Listed here is a single TCR beta chain. Germline V lookup: CDR1 SGHNT, CDR2 YYREEE (reference sequence). The CDR3 runs to 15 residues. V dropped 4 bases and J dropped 0 bases, with 11 bases sitting between them. The data derive from a study of control samples from healthy donors and cancer patients. Here immunoSEQ multiplex PCR was the method, and the copy in TCRdb shows in-frame clones only, minus some. Of approximately 220,000 clones in the sample, around 94% are singletons; the top ten hold less than 1.6%. The receptor was derived from a man between 45 and 60 years old in good health. The rearrangement uses TRBV5-4 and TRBJ1-3; D is ambiguous. Sample: blood. CDR3 DNA sequence: TGTGCCAGCAGCATAGCCCCCACCTCTGGAAACACCATATATTTT. It is translated as CASSIAPTSGNTIYF.